In its sample, the clone carrying this TCR beta chain was seen many times. TCRdb re-called the 5' RACE reads with MiXCR, one entry per CDR3 protein. The sample consists of a few hundred thousand distinct CDR3 sequences, approximately 4.5% of them appearing once. Trimming took off 5 bases at V and 4 bases at J, with 8 bases between the two ends. CDR3 length equals 12 residues. In germline, CDR1 is SEHNR, CDR2 FQNEAQ (reference sequence). The record originates from a study of T cells after yellow fever vaccination. The chain carries TRBV7-9 and TRBJ1-1; D might be TRBD1 (6 bases). This clonotype originated in a man between 18 and 29 years old who received the YFV17D yellow fever vaccine. The material sequenced was PBMCs, taken 15 days after the yellow fever booster vaccination. CDR3 sequence reads: CASSGGGTEAFF. The DNA of the CDR3 is TGTGCCAGCAGCGGAGGGGGCACTGAAGCTTTCTTT.